This TCR beta chain comes out of a study of blood T cells in healthy people across ages (dated by TCRdb to 2014 to 2015). Looking at the study overall: In model experiments, template switching captured roughly one uniquely barcoded TCR beta cDNA molecule for every two T cells. The study analyzed two additional independent replicas of 1 million unique cDNA reads from the same blood draw for two donors, one aged 18 to 30 and one aged 80 or older. Four age groups were formed from the donors: young (average approximately 15 years), middle-aged (approximately 39), aged (about 62) and long-lived (around 82). To avoid experimental bias, donors of different ages were randomly spread across the sequencing lanes. To track age-related changes in TCR beta repertoire diversity, the study relied on deep sequencing normalized with unique cDNA molecular identifiers.

V and J are trimmed by 6 bases and 8 bases, and the gene matches miss 11 bases of the junction. The CDR3 covers 14 residues, taking in both the cysteine and the phenylalanine. This entry keeps only the CDR3 DNA: 42 bases, framed from base 1. The germline V gene specifies SGDLS as CDR1 and YYNGEE as CDR2. Donors were 30 to 45 systemically healthy Caucasian individuals from Russia aged roughly 6 to 100 years. Each donor gave about 9.7 milliliters of peripheral blood, drawn into EDTA-treated Vacutainer tubes. PBMCs were isolated by Ficoll-Paque density-gradient centrifugation, with at least 6 million obtained per sample. Total RNA, at least 6 micrograms per sample, was extracted from PBMCs with Trizol reagent. The percentages of naive CD45RAhigh/CD27high T cells were determined by flow cytometry on a PBMC aliquot from every donor. Receptors were amplified or captured by 5' RACE. The sequencer was an Illumina HiSeq 2500. The second PCR ran for about 6 to 12 cycles and used a J-beta primer mix along with a sample-barcoded 5' primer. A unique molecular identifier was introduced onto each TCR beta cDNA molecule by a template-switch 5' adaptor carrying 12 random nucleotides. At least 2.5 million CDR3-containing paired-end reads were obtained from each sample. First-strand cDNA synthesis was performed from all RNA using the Mint cDNA synthesis kit, with priming by a TRBC-specific oligonucleotide. Following uracil-DNA glycosylase treatment, a first 18-cycle PCR with universal primers M1SS and BC2_uni_R was performed on all cDNA. The authors processed their data as follows. Normalization of each sample was performed by random selection of 1 million high-quality reads, each carrying a distinct molecular identifier. Instead of being binned into consensus sequences, reads that shared molecular identifiers were thrown out. MiTCR, with a Q25 quality threshold and the strictest error-elimination algorithm, was used for CDR3 identification, clonotype clustering and error correction. A nonparametric unseen species model using Euler transformation provided a lower-bound estimate of total TCR beta diversity. TCRdb reworked the public reads: Q25 trimming with fastp, MiXCR clone assembly, productive beta chains retained. Each record represents a unique CDR3 protein, reported with the most common genes and DNA among its rows. V and J calls and clone size were set by TCRdb, not the authors. Within this sample are 700,000 to 800,000 distinct CDR3 sequences, with 40% to 45% of them counted one time only. The top ten hold around a fifth of the sample.

This clonotype was counted a few times. No cognate antigen has been identified for it. Base-call qualities are not available, and no considerably larger clone is one nucleotide away. Overall study results and their limits: Observed TCR beta diversity correlated strongly with the percentage of naive T cells measured by flow cytometry. Compared with the aged group, more naive CD4+ T cells, fewer expanded clones and increased TCR diversity were shown by the long-lived group, suggesting age selection. Because profiling used bulk unsorted PBMCs, naive and antigen-experienced compartments could not be compared conclusively. Donor CMV infection status was unknown, potentially confounding age-related changes in expanded clonotypes. Total diversity estimates from one million sequenced T cells were considered lower bounds and underestimates. As age increased, observed TCR beta diversity per million T cells dropped in a roughly linear way, and a significant reduction was already evident by age 40.

The specimen sequenced was blood. This TCR was sampled from a woman in her sixties in good health. The rearranged chain carries TRBV9 and TRBJ2-1, with 7 bases in between that match TRBD2. The nucleotide sequence is given as TGTGCCAGCACCTCCGGGACTACCATCCATGAGCAGTTCTTC. Translated, this is CASTSGTTIHEQFF. Extended through the reference TRBV9 and TRBJ2-1 proteins, this CDR3 yields the full variable domain: DSGVTQTPKHLITATGQRVTLRCSPRSGDLSVYWYQQSLDQGLQFLIQYYNGEERAKGNILERFSAQQFPDLHSELNLSSLELGDSALYFCASTSGTTIHEQFFGPGTRLTVL.